This T cell receptor beta chain comes out of a study of CD8 T cells in Susac syndrome. The CDR3 length is 15 residues. Germline assignment: CDR1 KGHSH and CDR2 LQKENI. Trimming cost V 3 bases and J 7 bases, with 18 bases left between them. An input of 0.5 to 1 ug of RNA was subjected to reverse transcription using random hexamers. The TCR beta CDR3 was amplified by immunoSEQ multiplex PCR across 54 Vbeta, 13 Jbeta. TCRdb reanalysed the immunoSEQ multiplex PCR reads using MiXCR and keeps one entry per CDR3 protein. The table includes around 160,000 distinct CDR3 sequences, over 85% detected once. The TCR was taken from a human donor in good health. The chain uses TRBV18 and TRBJ1-1; tentative D call: TRBD1 (5 bases). Sequences were obtained from CD4+ T cells from PBMCs. CDR3 in amino acids: CASSPRQDSTIEAFF. For the CDR3, the DNA is TGTGCCAGCTCACCGCGACAAGACAGCACCATTGAAGCTTTCTTT.